This entry concerns a single T cell receptor beta chain. Its specificity is unknown. This entry comes from a study of T-cell memory formation after mild COVID-19. V lost 5 bases and J lost 7; bases outside the gene matches: 6. The CDR3 consists of 14 residues. The germline V gene has CDR1 MDHEN and CDR2 SYDVKM. Study-wide results and caveats: The study found balanced CD4/CD8 in clones contracting day 15 to 85 and a CD4+ lean in later expanders.

TCRdb re-called the 5' RACE reads with MiXCR, one entry per CDR3 protein. This table has over 300,000 distinct CDR3 sequences, 20% to 25% appearing once. This TCR was recovered from a man in his late teens or twenties who had mild COVID-19 (a few samples of this study predate the infection). Cell type and time point are not known. Sequencing was performed on PBMCs or a T cell subset sorted from them (not recorded which). The genes are TRBV28 and TRBJ1-4; TRBD1 matches at 8 bases. The CDR3 region is CASSRQGMGEKLFF. In nucleotides, the CDR3 is TGTGCCAGCAGTCGACAGGGGATGGGTGAAAAACTGTTTTTT. Variable domain in full (rest from reference TRBV28 and TRBJ1-4): DVKVTQSSRYLVKRTGEKVFLECVQDMDHENMFWYRQDPGLGLRLIYFSYDVKMKEKGDIPEGYSVSREKKERFSLILESASTNQTSMYLCASSRQGMGEKLFFGSGTQLSVL.